The source of this T cell receptor (beta chain) is a study of post-analysis software for immune sequencing data. Turning to the study itself: Multiple sclerosis in the patients followed relapsing-remitting, secondary progressive and progressive-relapsing courses. Study-wide results and limits: F measure clustering grouped samples strongly by preparation batch. The study found TRBV5-6, TRBV5-1 and TRBV20-1 among several TRBV segments more frequent in patients than controls. Diversity measured as normalized Chao1 was significantly lower in multiple sclerosis patients than in controls.

Notes on this clonotype: The antigen is undetermined.

TCR beta libraries were prepared from cDNA with unique molecular identifiers. T cells numbering about 0.85 to 10 million gave rise to 400,000 to 550,000 cDNA molecules. MiXCR, applied by TCRdb to the PCR reads, yields one record per CDR3 protein. The profile shows around 440,000 distinct CDR3 sequences, nearly 45% of them singletons. Germline CDR1 and CDR2: MDHEN and SYDVKM. This CDR3 has 16 residues. After removal of 3 bases from V and 2 bases from J, the junction contained 6 bases not matched to a gene. Sequenced material: blood. The rearrangement joins TRBV28 to TRBJ2-7, with 11 nucleotides matching TRBD2. This receptor was taken from a girl aged 10 to 17 with multiple sclerosis. CDR3 sequence (DNA): TGTGCCAGCAGTTTCAGGACTAGCGGGTCCCCCTACGAGCAGTACTTC. It specifies CASSFRTSGSPYEQYF.